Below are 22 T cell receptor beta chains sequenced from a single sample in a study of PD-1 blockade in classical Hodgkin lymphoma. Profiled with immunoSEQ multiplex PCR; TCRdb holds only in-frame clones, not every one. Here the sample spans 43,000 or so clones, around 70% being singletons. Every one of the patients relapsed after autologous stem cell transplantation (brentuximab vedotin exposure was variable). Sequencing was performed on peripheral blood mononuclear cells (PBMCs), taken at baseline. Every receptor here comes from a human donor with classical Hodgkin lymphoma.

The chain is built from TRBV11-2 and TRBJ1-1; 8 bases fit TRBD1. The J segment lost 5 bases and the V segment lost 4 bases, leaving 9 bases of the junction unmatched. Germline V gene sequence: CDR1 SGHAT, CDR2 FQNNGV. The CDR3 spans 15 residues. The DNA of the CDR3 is TGTGCCAGCAGCTCACCCCAGGGGGCGGGAACTGAAGCTTTCTTT. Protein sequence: CASSSPQGAGTEAFF. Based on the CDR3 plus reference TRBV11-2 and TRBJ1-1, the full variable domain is EAGVAQSPRYKIIEKRQSVAFWCNPISGHATLYWYQQILGQGPKLLIQFQNNGVVDDSQLPKDRFSAERLKGVDSTLKIQPAKLEDSAVYLCASSSPQGAGTEAFFGQGTRLTVV.

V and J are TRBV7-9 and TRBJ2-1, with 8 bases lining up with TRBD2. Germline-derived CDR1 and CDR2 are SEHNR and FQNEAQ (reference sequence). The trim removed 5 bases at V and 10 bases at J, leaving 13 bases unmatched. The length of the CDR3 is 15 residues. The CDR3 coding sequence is TGTGCCAGCAGCACCTTAGCGGGGAGGGCCAAGGAGCAGTTCTTC. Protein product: CASSTLAGRAKEQFF.

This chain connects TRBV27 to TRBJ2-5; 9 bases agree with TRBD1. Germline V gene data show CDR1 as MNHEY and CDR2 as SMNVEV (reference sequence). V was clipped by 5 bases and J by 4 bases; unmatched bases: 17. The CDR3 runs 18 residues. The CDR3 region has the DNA TGTGCCAGCAGTACGCTCGGACAGGGGACCCCGAAGTCAGAGACCCAGTACTTC. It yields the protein CASSTLGQGTPKSETQYF.

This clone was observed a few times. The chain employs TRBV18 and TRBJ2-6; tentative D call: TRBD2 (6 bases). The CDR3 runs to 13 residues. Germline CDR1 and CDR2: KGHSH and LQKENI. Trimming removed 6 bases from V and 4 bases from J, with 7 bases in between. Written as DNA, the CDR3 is TGTGCCAGCTCGGAGGGGGGGGCCAACGTCCTGACTTTC. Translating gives CASSEGGANVLTF.

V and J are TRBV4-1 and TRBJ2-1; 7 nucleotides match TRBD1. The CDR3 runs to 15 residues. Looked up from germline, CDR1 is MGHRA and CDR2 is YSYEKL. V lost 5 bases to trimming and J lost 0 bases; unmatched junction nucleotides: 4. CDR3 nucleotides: TGCGCCAGCAGCTCCGCAGGGGGCTCCTACAATGAGCAGTTCTTC. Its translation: CASSSAGGSYNEQFF.

The CDR3 loop reads CASSEGGQRNTEAFF. DNA for the CDR3: TGTGCCAGCAGTGAAGGCGGGCAGAGGAACACTGAAGCTTTCTTT. The chain carries TRBV2 and TRBJ1-1, with no clear D. The germline V gene has CDR1 SNHLY and CDR2 FYNNEI. The CDR3 covers 15 residues. The ends were cut back, 1 base at V and 1 base at J, with 10 bases in the middle.

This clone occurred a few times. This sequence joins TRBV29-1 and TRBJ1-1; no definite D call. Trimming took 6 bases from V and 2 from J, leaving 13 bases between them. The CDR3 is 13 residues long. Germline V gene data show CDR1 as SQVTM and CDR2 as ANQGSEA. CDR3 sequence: CSVRRVGNTEAFF. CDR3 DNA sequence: TGCAGCGTAAGAAGGGTCGGAAACACTGAAGCTTTCTTT.

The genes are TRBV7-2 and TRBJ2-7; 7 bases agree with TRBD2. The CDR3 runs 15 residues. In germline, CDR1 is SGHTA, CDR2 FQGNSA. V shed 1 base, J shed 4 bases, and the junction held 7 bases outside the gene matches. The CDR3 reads CASSLGPGGMYEQYF. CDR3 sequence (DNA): TGTGCCAGCAGCTTAGGTCCGGGAGGTATGTACGAGCAGTACTTC.

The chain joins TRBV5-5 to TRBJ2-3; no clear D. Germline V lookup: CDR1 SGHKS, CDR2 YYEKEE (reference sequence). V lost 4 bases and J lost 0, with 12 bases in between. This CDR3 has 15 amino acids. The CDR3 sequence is CASSLGGTSTDTQYF. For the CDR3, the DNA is TGTGCCAGCAGCCTGGGCGGTACTAGCACAGATACGCAGTATTTT.

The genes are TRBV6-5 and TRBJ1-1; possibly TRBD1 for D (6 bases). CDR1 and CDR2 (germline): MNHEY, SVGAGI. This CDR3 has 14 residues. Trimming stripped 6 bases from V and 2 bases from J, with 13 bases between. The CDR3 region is CASSPRGDNTEAFF. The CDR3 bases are TGTGCCAGCAGCCCTAGGGGGGATAACACTGAAGCTTTCTTT.

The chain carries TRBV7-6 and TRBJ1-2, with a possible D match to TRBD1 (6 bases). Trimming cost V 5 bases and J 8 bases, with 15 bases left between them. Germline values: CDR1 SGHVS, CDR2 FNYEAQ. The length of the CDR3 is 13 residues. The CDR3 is CASSLTGNGGYTF. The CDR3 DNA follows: TGTGCCAGCAGCCTAACAGGGAATGGGGGCTACACCTTC.

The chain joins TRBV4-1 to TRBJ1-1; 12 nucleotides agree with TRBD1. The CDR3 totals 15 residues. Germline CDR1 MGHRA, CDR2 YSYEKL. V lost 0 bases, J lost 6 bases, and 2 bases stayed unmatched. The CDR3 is CASSQEGQGASEAFF. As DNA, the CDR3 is TGCGCCAGCAGCCAAGAGGGACAGGGGGCATCTGAAGCTTTCTTT.

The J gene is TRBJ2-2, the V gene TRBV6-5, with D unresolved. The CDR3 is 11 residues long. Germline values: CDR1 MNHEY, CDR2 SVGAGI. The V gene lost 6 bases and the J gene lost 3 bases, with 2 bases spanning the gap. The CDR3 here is CASRYTGELFF. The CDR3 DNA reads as TGTGCCAGCAGATACACCGGGGAGCTGTTTTTT.

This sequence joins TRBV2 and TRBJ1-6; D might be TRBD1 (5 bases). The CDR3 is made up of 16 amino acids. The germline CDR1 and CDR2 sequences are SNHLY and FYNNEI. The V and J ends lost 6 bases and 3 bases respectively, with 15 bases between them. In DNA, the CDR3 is TGTGCCAGCAGATCCCACTCAGGGAACTATAATTCACCCCTCCACTTT. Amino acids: CASRSHSGNYNSPLHF.

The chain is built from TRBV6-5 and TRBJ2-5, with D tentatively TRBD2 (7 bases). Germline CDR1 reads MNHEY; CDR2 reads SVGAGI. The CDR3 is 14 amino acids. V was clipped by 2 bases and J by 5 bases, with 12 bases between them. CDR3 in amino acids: CASSYHGGQETQYF. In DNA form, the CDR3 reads TGTGCCAGCAGTTACCACGGGGGGCAGGAGACCCAGTACTTC.

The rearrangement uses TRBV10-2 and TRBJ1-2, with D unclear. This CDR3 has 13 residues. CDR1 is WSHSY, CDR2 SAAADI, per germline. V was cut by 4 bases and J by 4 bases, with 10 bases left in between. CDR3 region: CASSASGGYGYTF. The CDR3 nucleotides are TGCGCCAGCAGTGCCAGTGGTGGCTATGGCTACACCTTC.

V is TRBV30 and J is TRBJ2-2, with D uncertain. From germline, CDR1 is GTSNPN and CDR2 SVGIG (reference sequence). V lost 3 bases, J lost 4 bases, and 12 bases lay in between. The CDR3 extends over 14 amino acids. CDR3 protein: CAWRTLGVTGELFF. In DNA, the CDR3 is TGTGCCTGGAGGACCTTGGGTGTCACCGGGGAGCTGTTTTTT.

The CDR3 DNA sequence: TGTGCTAGTGGTTTGTCAACAGGGGGCGCAGGGAACAATGAGCAGTTCTTC. This sequence encodes CASGLSTGGAGNNEQFF. The V call is TRBV12-5, the J call TRBJ2-1, with 9 nucleotides matching TRBD1. Germline-derived CDR1 and CDR2 are LGHNT and FRNRAP. The CDR3 consists of 17 residues. V shed 2 bases and J 5 bases; nucleotides not matched to a gene: 10.

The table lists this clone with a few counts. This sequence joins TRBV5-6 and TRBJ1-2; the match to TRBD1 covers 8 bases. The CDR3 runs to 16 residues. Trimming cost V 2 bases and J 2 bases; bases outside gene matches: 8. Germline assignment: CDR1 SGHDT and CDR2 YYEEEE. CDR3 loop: CASSFAGQGRNYGYTF. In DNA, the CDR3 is TGTGCCAGCAGCTTCGCCGGACAGGGTCGAAACTATGGCTACACCTTC.

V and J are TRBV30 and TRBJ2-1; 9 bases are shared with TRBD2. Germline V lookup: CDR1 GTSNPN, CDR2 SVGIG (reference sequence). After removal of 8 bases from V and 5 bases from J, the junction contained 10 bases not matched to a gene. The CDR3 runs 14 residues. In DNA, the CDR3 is TGTGCCGGAAGGGGCGGGAGGGGGAACAATGAGCAGTTCTTC. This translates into CAGRGGRGNNEQFF.

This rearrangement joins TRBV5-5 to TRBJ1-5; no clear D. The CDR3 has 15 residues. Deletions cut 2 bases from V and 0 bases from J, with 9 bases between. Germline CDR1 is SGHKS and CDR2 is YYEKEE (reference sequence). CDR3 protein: CASSFRADSNQPQHF. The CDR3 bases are TGTGCCAGCAGCTTTAGGGCAGATAGCAATCAGCCCCAGCATTTT.

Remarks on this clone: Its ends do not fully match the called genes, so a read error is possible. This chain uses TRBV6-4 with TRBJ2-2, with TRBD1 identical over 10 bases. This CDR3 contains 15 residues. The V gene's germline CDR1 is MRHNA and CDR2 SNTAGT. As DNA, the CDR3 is TGTGCCACCAGTGACCCCCGGGACAGGGGCCAGGAGCTGTTTTTT. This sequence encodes CATSDPRDRGQELFF.